A single sample gave rise to the 13 T cell receptor beta chains below, sequenced in a study of beta chain features in type 1 diabetes. Study results and limitations: Moderately but significantly shorter TCRB CDR3s were found in Type 1 diabetes patients in all four CD4+ subsets.

No antigen is known for these receptors. Reverse transcription of all isolated RNA meant that expressed TCRB transcripts were sequenced. This table comes from immunoSEQ multiplex PCR, and its TCRdb copy is limited to in-frame clones, with some not included. The table shows 350,000 to 450,000 clones, with roughly 12% occurring only once. The sample comprised naive CD4+ T cells from blood. Receptor source: a woman aged 18-29 years with type 1 diabetes.

A few counts support this clone. The genes are TRBV11-3 and TRBJ1-2; TRBD1 is a possible D gene (6 bases). CDR1 and CDR2 from the germline V gene are SGHNT and YENEEA. With 5 bases removed from V and 2 bases from J, the gap between germline ends came to 12 bases. This CDR3 contains 14 residues. DNA of the CDR3: TGTGCCAGCAGCCAGCGAACAGGGAACTATGGCTACACCTTC. Amino acid sequence: CASSQRTGNYGYTF. The whole variable domain, filled in from reference TRBV11-3 and TRBJ1-2, reads EAGVVQSPRYKIIEKKQPVAFWCNPISGHNTLYWYLQNLGQGPELLIRYENEEAVDDSQLPKDRFSAERLKGVDSTLKIQPAELGDSAVYLCASSQRTGNYGYTFGSGTRLTVV.

The chain uses TRBV30 and TRBJ2-2; 7 nucleotides line up with TRBD2. Germline trimming cut 2 bases from V and 5 bases from J; bases unmatched to any gene: 5. Germline V lookup: CDR1 GTSNPN, CDR2 SVGIG (reference sequence). This CDR3 has 14 residues. In nucleotides, the CDR3 is TGTGCCTGGAGTTGGGACTATGGGACCGGGGAGCTGTTTTTT. It yields the protein CAWSWDYGTGELFF. The full variable domain, completed using reference TRBV30 and TRBJ2-2, is SQTIHQWPATLVQPVGSPLSLECTVEGTSNPNLYWYRQAAGRGLQLLFYSVGIGQISSEVPQNLSASRPQDRQFILSSKKLLLSDSGFYLCAWSWDYGTGELFFGEGSRLTVL.

V and J are TRBV11-2 and TRBJ2-7; D is perhaps TRBD2 (7 bases). The V end was cut by 6 bases, the J end by 3 bases, with 9 bases between. This CDR3 comprises 12 residues. CDR1 is SGHAT and CDR2 is FQNNGV in the germline V gene. This CDR3 is CASRGGGYEQYF. The CDR3 bases are TGTGCCAGCAGAGGGGGGGGCTACGAGCAGTACTTC.

The V and J genes are TRBV7-9 and TRBJ2-7, with D possibly matching TRBD2 (6 bases). Between the trimmed V and J ends, which lost 0 bases and 4 bases, there was a span of 10 bases. The CDR3 runs 14 residues. In germline, CDR1 is SEHNR, CDR2 FQNEAQ (reference sequence). Here the CDR3 DNA reads TGTGCCAGCAGCTTAGCGGGTGCGGGATACGAGCAGTACTTC. Its translation: CASSLAGAGYEQYF.

This clone was counted a few times. The chain combines TRBV29-1 with TRBJ2-1, with D possibly TRBD1 on 5 matching bases. Trimming left V 5 bases short and J 6 bases short, with 17 bases between. CDR1 and CDR2 (germline): SQVTM, ANQGSEA. The CDR3 is 14 residues long. This CDR3 is CSVRKGNSVNEQFF. For the CDR3, the DNA is TGCAGCGTTCGAAAGGGGAATTCGGTCAATGAGCAGTTCTTC.

The V call is TRBV12-5, the J call TRBJ1-1; D possibly corresponds to TRBD1 (5 bases). Germline V lookup: CDR1 LGHNT, CDR2 FRNRAP. The CDR3 is 14 residues long. The V gene lost 5 bases and the J gene lost 4 bases, with 14 bases spanning the gap. The DNA of the CDR3 is TGTGCTAGTGGTCCCGAGGTAAGGGGCACTGAAGCTTTCTTT. As protein: CASGPEVRGTEAFF.

The chain recombines TRBV19 with TRBJ1-2, with D tentatively TRBD1 (5 bases). V dropped 5 bases and J dropped 4 bases, with 11 bases sitting between them. CDR3 length equals 13 residues. CDR1 is LNHDA and CDR2 is SQIVND in the germline V gene (reference sequence). The CDR3 DNA is TGTGCCAGTAGTCAGAGACAGCTCTATGGCTACACCTTC. It yields the protein CASSQRQLYGYTF. Together with reference TRBV19 and TRBJ1-2, the CDR3 gives the full variable domain: DGGITQSPKYLFRKEGQNVTLSCEQNLNHDAMYWYRQDPGQGLRLIYYSQIVNDFQKGDIAEGYSVSREKKESFPLTVTSAQKNPTAFYLCASSQRQLYGYTFGSGTRLTVV.

The CDR3 DNA sequence: TGCGCCAGCAGCCAATCCGGGACTAGCCGGGGGACCCAGTACTTC. It specifies CASSQSGTSRGTQYF. The chain has TRBV4-3 and TRBJ2-5; TRBD2 aligns across 9 bases. J gave up 7 bases and V 2 bases, and 8 bases lay outside the gene matches. Germline-derived CDR1 and CDR2 are LGHNA and YSLEER. The CDR3 is 15 residues long.

V and J are TRBV4-3 and TRBJ2-7; 8 bases line up with TRBD2. CDR1 is LGHNA, CDR2 YSLEER, per germline. V gave up 3 bases and J gave up 3 bases; unmatched junction bases: 1. The CDR3 is made up of 13 amino acids. The CDR3 nucleotides are TGCGCCAGCAGCCAGGGACTAGTCTACGAGCAGTACTTC. This encodes CASSQGLVYEQYF.

The chain carries TRBV19 and TRBJ2-5; TRBD2 might be the D (6 bases). CDR1 LNHDA and CDR2 SQIVND come from the germline V gene (reference sequence). The CDR3 sequence is 13 residues long. The V and J ends lost 7 bases and 2 bases respectively, with 11 bases between them. CDR3 in amino acids: CASTPEGQETQYF. Written as DNA, the CDR3 is TGTGCCAGTACTCCGGAGGGACAAGAGACCCAGTACTTC.

The rearrangement uses TRBV18 and TRBJ2-5; D gene uncertain. V lost 3 bases to trimming and J lost 5 bases, with 16 bases between them. The germline V gene has CDR1 KGHSH and CDR2 LQKENI. The CDR3 sequence is 15 residues long. The DNA of the CDR3 is TGTGCCAGCTCACCCCTTGACGGGTTTTGGGAGACCCAGTACTTC. Translation gives CASSPLDGFWETQYF. Looking up the rest from reference TRBV18 and TRBJ2-5 gives the full variable domain: NAGVMQNPRHLVRRRGQEARLRCSPMKGHSHVYWYRQLPEEGLKFMVYLQKENIIDESGMPKERFSAEFPKEGPSILRIQQVVRGDSAAYFCASSPLDGFWETQYFGPGTRLLVL.

The chain combines TRBV7-9 with TRBJ1-2; tentative D call: TRBD1 (5 bases). The germline gives CDR1 SEHNR, CDR2 FQNEAQ (reference sequence). V was shortened by 2 bases and J by 6 bases, with 13 bases between the two germline ends. The CDR3 totals 14 residues. The CDR3 DNA is TGTGCCAGCAGCTTATCCGGGACTATGAATGGCTACACCTTC. The encoded protein is CASSLSGTMNGYTF.

This clone turned up a few times. The chain combines TRBV9 with TRBJ2-2, with 10 bases that match TRBD2. CDR1 and CDR2 (germline): SGDLS, YYNGEE. V lost 4 bases, J lost 6 bases, and 12 bases stayed unmatched. This CDR3 is 17 amino acids long. CDR3 region: CASSSPPPSGRAGELFF. In nucleotides, the CDR3 is TGTGCCAGCAGCTCTCCCCCCCCCAGCGGGAGGGCCGGGGAGCTGTTTTTT.